Listed below are T cell receptor beta chains from one sample, sequenced in a study of blood T cell repertoires in COVID-19. Produced via immunoSEQ multiplex PCR; TCRdb's table is partial and in-frame only. The sample holds approximately 110,000 clones; approximately 91% are singletons and the top ten take around 8.4%. What was sequenced was peripheral blood. The origin of the receptors is a woman in her seventies who had recovered from COVID-19. Each CDR3 is given with its conserved first and last residue. The order of the fields is CDR3 protein, V gene, D gene, J gene, clone size. D genes are given only for firm matches. Some rows have no size entry. The others give once, few or many, or a class for an expanded clone.

CDR3aa: CASSQEGGPRYTQYF
v_gene: TRBV4-3
d_gene: .
j_gene: TRBJ2-3
abundance: .

CDR3aa: CASSPGGGNTIYF
v_gene: TRBV3-1/TRBV3-2
d_gene: .
j_gene: TRBJ1-3
abundance: .

CDR3aa: CASSLARTSGVGDTQYF
v_gene: TRBV5-4
d_gene: TRBD2
j_gene: TRBJ2-3
abundance: once

CDR3aa: CASSPRDRGYGYTF
v_gene: TRBV4-1
d_gene: TRBD1
j_gene: TRBJ1-2
abundance: few

CDR3aa: CASKPGQGENIQYF
v_gene: TRBV5-1
d_gene: TRBD1
j_gene: TRBJ2-4
abundance: .

CDR3aa: CASSHGQGAYEQYF
v_gene: TRBV4-3
d_gene: TRBD1
j_gene: TRBJ2-7
abundance: .

CDR3aa: CASSWTGGNEKLFF
v_gene: TRBV9
d_gene: TRBD1
j_gene: TRBJ1-4
abundance: .

CDR3aa: CASRGTPSYEQYF
v_gene: TRBV5-5
d_gene: .
j_gene: TRBJ2-7
abundance: .

CDR3aa: CASSRDRGFGEKLFF
v_gene: TRBV7-8
d_gene: TRBD1
j_gene: TRBJ1-4
abundance: .

CDR3aa: CASSTDGGTNQPQHF
v_gene: TRBV5-1
d_gene: .
j_gene: TRBJ1-5
abundance: .

CDR3aa: CASTAPSARDTQYF
v_gene: TRBV28
d_gene: .
j_gene: TRBJ2-3
abundance: .

CDR3aa: CASSPRTSGGVNYNEQFF
v_gene: TRBV5-1
d_gene: TRBD2
j_gene: TRBJ2-1
abundance: few

CDR3aa: CASRGGKGEKLFF
v_gene: TRBV28
d_gene: .
j_gene: TRBJ1-4
abundance: .